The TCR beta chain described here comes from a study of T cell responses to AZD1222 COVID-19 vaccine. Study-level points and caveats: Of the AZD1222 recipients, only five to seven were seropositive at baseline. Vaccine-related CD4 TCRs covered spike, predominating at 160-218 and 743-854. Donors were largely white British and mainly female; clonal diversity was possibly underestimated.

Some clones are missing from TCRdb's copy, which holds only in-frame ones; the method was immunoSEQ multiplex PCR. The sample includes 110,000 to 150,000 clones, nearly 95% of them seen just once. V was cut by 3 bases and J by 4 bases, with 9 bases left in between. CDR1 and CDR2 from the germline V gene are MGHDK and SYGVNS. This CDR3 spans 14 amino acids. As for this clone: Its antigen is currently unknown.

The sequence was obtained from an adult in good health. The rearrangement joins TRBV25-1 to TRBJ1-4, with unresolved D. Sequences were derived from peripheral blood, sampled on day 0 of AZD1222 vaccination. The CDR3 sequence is CASSDFDGNEKLFF. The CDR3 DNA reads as TGTGCCAGCAGTGATTTCGACGGTAATGAAAAACTGTTTTTT.